This entry lists 15 T cell receptor beta chains sequenced from one sample in a study of shared clonotypes between healthy human individuals (dated by TCRdb to the early 2020s). For the CD8 naive samples, CD45RO-negative cells were positively selected for CCR7, yielding a CD45RA+CCR7+ population from which TemRA cells were excluded. Receptor amplification or capture employed the immunoSEQ multiplex PCR assay. TCRdb stores this immuneACCESS table with in-frame sequences only. Part of the clones is absent; in the studies checked, under half of the shortfall reflects unresolved V genes, and no reason is known for the rest. The sample includes some 2,000,000 clones, with about 95% observed a single time. In total, the top ten clones hold about 1.1% of the sample. Sequenced sample: naive CD8+ T cells sorted from blood. Taken with the paper, the label for cell subset or site translates to: CD45RA+CCR7+. The receptors were gathered from a man between 18 and 35 years old in good health.

This sequence joins TRBV10-1 and TRBJ2-7; tentatively, D is TRBD1 (5 bases). Germline V gives CDR1 WNHNN, CDR2 SYGVQD (reference sequence). The CDR3 covers 13 residues. V gave up 3 bases and J gave up 4 bases, with 10 bases separating them. The CDR3 coding sequence is TGCGCCAGCAGTGACCAGGGATTTTACGAGCAGTACTTC. Encoded protein: CASSDQGFYEQYF.

The chain couples TRBV29-1 to TRBJ2-3; D is ambiguous. Germline V CDR1 and CDR2: SQVTM, ANQGSEA. V was cut by 4 bases and J by 8 bases, with 19 bases left in between. This CDR3 contains 14 residues. Here the CDR3 DNA reads TGCAGCGTTGTTTTACCCCCACATTCCGCTACGCAGTATTTT. This sequence encodes CSVVLPPHSATQYF.

This clone was counted a single time. The V call is TRBV7-9, the J call TRBJ2-5; the match to TRBD1 covers 12 bases. This CDR3 spans 17 amino acids. CDR1 is SEHNR, CDR2 FQNEAQ, per germline (reference sequence). J lost 5 bases, V lost 2 bases, and 9 bases had no gene match. CDR3 protein: CASSLRDRGLLSETQYF. The CDR3 DNA sequence: TGTGCCAGCAGCTTAAGGGACAGGGGGCTGTTATCGGAGACCCAGTACTTC.

The chain employs TRBV9 and TRBJ2-7, with 8 bases identical to TRBD2. The CDR3 loop spans 16 amino acids. V gave up 0 bases and J gave up 2 bases; unmatched junction bases: 7. The germline CDR1 and CDR2 sequences are SGDLS and YYNGEE. The CDR3 loop reads CASSVEEAGETYEQYF. CDR3 nucleotides: TGTGCCAGCAGCGTAGAAGAAGCGGGGGAGACCTACGAGCAGTACTTC.

The chain has TRBV7-2 and TRBJ2-1, with unresolved D. This CDR3 has 11 amino acids. CDR1 and CDR2 from the germline V gene are SGHTA and FQGNSA. V was trimmed by 2 bases and J by 9 bases, leaving 5 bases between them. CDR3 region: CASSLIPEQFF. The CDR3 DNA reads as TGTGCCAGCAGCTTAATTCCTGAGCAGTTCTTC.

This chain links TRBV19 with TRBJ2-7; 8 nucleotides agree with TRBD1. This CDR3 has 13 amino acids. V lost 8 bases and J lost 5; bases outside the gene matches: 8. Germline V gene sequence: CDR1 LNHDA, CDR2 SQIVND (reference sequence). CDR3 nucleotides: TGTGCCAGTCAGTTTGGCAGGGGGCACGAGCAGTACTTC. Amino acid sequence: CASQFGRGHEQYF. Combining the CDR3 with reference TRBV19 and TRBJ2-7 gives the whole variable domain DGGITQSPKYLFRKEGQNVTLSCEQNLNHDAMYWYRQDPGQGLRLIYYSQIVNDFQKGDIAEGYSVSREKKESFPLTVTSAQKNPTAFYLCASQFGRGHEQYFGPGTRLTVT.

The chain links TRBV25-1 to TRBJ2-3; possible D gene TRBD1, 5 bases. The CDR3 runs to 10 residues. The V end was cut by 11 bases, the J end by 3 bases, with 6 bases between. The germline gives CDR1 MGHDK, CDR2 SYGVNS. In nucleotides, the CDR3 is TGTGCCGCAGGGACAGATACGCAGTATTTT. It yields the protein CAAGTDTQYF.

The chain couples TRBV29-1 to TRBJ2-1, with D possibly TRBD2 on 7 matching bases. The germline V gene encodes CDR1 SQVTM and CDR2 ANQGSEA. V lost 0 bases and J 9 bases, leaving 18 bases between the germline ends. The CDR3 totals 15 residues. CDR3 in amino acids: CSVEEWGGAESEQFF. CDR3 bases: TGCAGCGTTGAAGAGTGGGGGGGCGCAGAAAGTGAGCAGTTCTTC.

The chain couples TRBV27 to TRBJ2-7; 7 bases are shared with TRBD1. Germline V gene sequence: CDR1 MNHEY, CDR2 SMNVEV (reference sequence). Unmatched junction bases numbered 12, after V lost 4 bases and J lost 6 bases. This CDR3 comprises 15 residues. CDR3: CASSSQGDLAGEQYF. CDR3 DNA: TGTGCCAGCAGTTCTCAGGGGGATCTTGCGGGCGAGCAGTACTTC.

The rearrangement joins TRBV5-1 to TRBJ1-6; D gene unclear. Germline lookup yields CDR1 SGHRS and CDR2 YFSETQ. The CDR3 sequence is 14 residues long. The ends were cut back, 0 bases at V and 8 bases at J, with 9 bases in the middle. CDR3 in amino acids: CASSLEQSDSPLHF. CDR3 sequence (DNA): TGCGCCAGCAGCTTGGAACAAAGTGATTCACCCCTCCACTTT.

V usage is TRBV7-6 and J usage is TRBJ2-2, with D possibly being TRBD2 (6 bases). V was clipped by 6 bases and J by 0 bases, with 17 bases between them. Germline values: CDR1 SGHVS, CDR2 FNYEAQ. This CDR3 contains 17 residues. The CDR3 spells CASSLSGTGANTGELFF. The CDR3 bases are TGTGCCAGCAGTTTATCCGGGACTGGCGCGAACACCGGGGAGCTGTTTTTT.

This chain joins TRBV9 and TRBJ2-1; D gene uncertain. The CDR3 extends over 13 amino acids. The V end lost 0 bases, the J end lost 10 bases, and 11 bases lay between the germline ends. The germline CDR1 and CDR2 sequences are SGDLS and YYNGEE. The CDR3 bases are TGTGCCAGCAGCGTAGCTGGTGTGGCAGAGCAGTTCTTC. Translation gives CASSVAGVAEQFF.

The chain is built from TRBV10-3 and TRBJ2-3, with TRBD1 as a possible D gene (6 bases). The ends were cut back, 2 bases at V and 5 bases at J, with 14 bases in the middle. The CDR3 length is 15 residues. Germline V gives CDR1 ENHRY, CDR2 SYGVKD. Written as DNA, the CDR3 is TGTGCCATCAGTGAGACAGGGTCCCACGGAGATACGCAGTATTTT. This translates into CAISETGSHGDTQYF.

This clone appeared once. The rearrangement links TRBV5-4 to TRBJ2-1, with 9 positions matching TRBD2. Losses at the gene ends were 3 bases for V and 10 bases for J; bases not matched to a gene: 5. Germline V CDR1 and CDR2: SGHNT, YYREEE (reference sequence). The CDR3 has 13 residues. This CDR3 reads CASSSGGLAEQFF. The DNA for the CDR3 is TGTGCCAGCAGCTCGGGAGGACTAGCGGAGCAGTTCTTC.

DNA for the CDR3: TGTGCCAGCAGTGTACAGGGGGCAGAGACTGAAGCTTTCTTT. It codes for CASSVQGAETEAFF. The chain carries TRBV27 and TRBJ1-1, with 9 bases aligning to TRBD1. J lost 5 bases, V lost 5 bases, and 6 bases had no gene match. The CDR3 runs 14 residues. The V gene's germline CDR1 is MNHEY and CDR2 SMNVEV (reference sequence).